This T cell receptor (beta chain) was retrieved from a study of T cell responses to AZD1222 COVID-19 vaccine. Sequenced by immunoSEQ multiplex PCR; TCRdb stores in-frame clones only, minus some. Altogether roughly 34,000 clones are present, 85% to 90% being singletons, with the ten largest covering roughly 7%. For this clone: Its antigen is not identified.

Findings and caveats of the study: Repertoires were obtained solely post-peak T cell response. Donor demographics were predominantly white British with a female majority; clonal diversity may be underestimated.

This clonotype was sampled from an adult in good health. The sequences come from peripheral blood, collected on day 0 of AZD1222 vaccination.

CDR3 amino acids: CASSLVTGEMQPQHF. The CDR3, as DNA: TGTGCCAGCAGCTTAGTGACAGGGGAGATGCAGCCCCAGCATTTT. The rearrangement joins TRBV7-2 to TRBJ1-5; 8 bases map to TRBD1. Trimming cost V 1 base and J 7 bases; bases outside gene matches: 6. Germline V gene data show CDR1 as SGHTA and CDR2 as FQGNSA. This CDR3 has 15 residues.